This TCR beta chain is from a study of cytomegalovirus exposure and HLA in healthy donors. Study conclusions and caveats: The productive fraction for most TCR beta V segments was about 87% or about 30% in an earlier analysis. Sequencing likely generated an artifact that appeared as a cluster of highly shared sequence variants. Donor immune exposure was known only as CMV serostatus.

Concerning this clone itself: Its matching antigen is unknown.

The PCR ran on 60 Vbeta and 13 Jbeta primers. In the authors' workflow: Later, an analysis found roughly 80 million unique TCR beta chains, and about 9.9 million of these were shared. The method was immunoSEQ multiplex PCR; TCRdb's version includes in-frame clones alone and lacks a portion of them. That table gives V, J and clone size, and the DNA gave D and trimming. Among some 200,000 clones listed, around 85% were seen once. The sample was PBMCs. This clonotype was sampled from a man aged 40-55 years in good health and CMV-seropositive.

Here the CDR3 DNA reads TGTGCCAGCAGCTTAAGCAGGGGCACCGAAGCTTTCTTT. Translation gives CASSLSRGTEAFF. This chain joins TRBV7-9 and TRBJ1-1, with D possibly being TRBD1 (6 bases). Germline V gives CDR1 SEHNR, CDR2 FQNEAQ (reference sequence). Trimming left V 2 bases short and J 8 bases short, with 12 bases between. This CDR3 region has 13 residues.